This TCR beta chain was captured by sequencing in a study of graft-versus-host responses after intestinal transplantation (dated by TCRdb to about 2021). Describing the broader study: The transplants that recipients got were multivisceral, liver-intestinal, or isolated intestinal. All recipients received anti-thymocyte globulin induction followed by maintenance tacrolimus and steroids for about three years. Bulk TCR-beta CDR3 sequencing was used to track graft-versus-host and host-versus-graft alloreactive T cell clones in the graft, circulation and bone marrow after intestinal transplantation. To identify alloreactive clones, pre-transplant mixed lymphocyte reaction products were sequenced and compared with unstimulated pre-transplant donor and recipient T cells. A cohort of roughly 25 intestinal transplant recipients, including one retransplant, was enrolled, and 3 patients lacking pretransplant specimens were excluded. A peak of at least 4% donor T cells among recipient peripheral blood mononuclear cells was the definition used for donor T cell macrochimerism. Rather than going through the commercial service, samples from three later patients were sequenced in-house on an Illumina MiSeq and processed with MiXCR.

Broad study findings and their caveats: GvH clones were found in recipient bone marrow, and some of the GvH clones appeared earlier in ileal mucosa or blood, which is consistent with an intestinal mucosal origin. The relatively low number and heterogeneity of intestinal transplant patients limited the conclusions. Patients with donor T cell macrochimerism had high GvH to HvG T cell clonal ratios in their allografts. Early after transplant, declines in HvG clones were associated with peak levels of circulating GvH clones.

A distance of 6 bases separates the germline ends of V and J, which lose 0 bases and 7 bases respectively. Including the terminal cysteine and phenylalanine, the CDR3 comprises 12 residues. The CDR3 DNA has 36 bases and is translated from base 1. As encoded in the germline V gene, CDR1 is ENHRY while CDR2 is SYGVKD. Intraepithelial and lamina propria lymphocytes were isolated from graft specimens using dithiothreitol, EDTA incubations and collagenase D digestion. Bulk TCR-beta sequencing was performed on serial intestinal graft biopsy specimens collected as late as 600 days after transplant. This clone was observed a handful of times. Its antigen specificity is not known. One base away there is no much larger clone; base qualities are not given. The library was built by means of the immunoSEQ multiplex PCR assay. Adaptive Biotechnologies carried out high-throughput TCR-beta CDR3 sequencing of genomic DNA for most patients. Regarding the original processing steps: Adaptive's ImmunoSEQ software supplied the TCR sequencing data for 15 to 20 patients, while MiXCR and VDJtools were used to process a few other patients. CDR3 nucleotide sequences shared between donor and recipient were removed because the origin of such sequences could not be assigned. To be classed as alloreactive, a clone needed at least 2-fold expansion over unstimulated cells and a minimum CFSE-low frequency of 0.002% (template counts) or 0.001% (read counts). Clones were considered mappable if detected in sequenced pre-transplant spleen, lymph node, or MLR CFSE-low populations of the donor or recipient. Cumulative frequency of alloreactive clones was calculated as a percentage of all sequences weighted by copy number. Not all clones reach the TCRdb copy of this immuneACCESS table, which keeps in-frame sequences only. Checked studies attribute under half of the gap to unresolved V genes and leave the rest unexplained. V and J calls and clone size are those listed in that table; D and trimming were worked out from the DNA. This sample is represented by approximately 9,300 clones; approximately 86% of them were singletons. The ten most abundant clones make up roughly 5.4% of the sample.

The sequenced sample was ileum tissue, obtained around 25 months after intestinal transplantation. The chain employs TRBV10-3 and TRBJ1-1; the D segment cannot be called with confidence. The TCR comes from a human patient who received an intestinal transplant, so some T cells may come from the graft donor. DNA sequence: TGTGCCATCAGTGAGTCTTCCGGTGAAGCTTTCTTT. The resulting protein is CAISESSGEAFF.